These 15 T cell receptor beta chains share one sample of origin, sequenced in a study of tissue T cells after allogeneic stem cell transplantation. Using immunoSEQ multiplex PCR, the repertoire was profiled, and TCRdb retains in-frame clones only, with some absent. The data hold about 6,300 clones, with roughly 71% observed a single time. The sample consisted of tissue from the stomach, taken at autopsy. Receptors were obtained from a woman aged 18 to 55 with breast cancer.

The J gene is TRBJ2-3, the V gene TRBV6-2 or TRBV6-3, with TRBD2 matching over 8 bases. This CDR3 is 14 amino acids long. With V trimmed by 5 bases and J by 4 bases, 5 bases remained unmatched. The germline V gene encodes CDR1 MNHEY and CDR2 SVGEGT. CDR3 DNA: TGTGCCAGCAGTCCCGGGGGGGATGCAGATACGCAGTATTTT. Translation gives CASSPGGDADTQYF.

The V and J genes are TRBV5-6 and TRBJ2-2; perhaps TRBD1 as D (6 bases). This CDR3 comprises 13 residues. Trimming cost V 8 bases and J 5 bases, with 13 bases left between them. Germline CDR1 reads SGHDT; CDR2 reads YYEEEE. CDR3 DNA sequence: TGTGCCAGTGGGACACCCGGAACCGGGGAGCTGTTTTTT. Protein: CASGTPGTGELFF. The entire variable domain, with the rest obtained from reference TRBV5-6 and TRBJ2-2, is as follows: DAGVTQSPTHLIKTRGQQVTLRCSPKSGHDTVSWYQQALGQGPQFIFQYYEEEERQRGNFPDRFSGHQFPNYSSELNVNALLLGDSALYLCASGTPGTGELFFGEGSRLTVL.

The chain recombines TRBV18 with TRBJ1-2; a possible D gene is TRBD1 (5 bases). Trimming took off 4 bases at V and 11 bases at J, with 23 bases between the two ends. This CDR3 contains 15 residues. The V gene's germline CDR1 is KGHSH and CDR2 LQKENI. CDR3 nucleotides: TGTGCCAGCTCACTTTTAAGTCAGGGTCAATCGGAATACACCTTC. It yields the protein CASSLLSQGQSEYTF. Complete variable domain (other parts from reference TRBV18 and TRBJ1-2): NAGVMQNPRHLVRRRGQEARLRCSPMKGHSHVYWYRQLPEEGLKFMVYLQKENIIDESGMPKERFSAEFPKEGPSILRIQQVVRGDSAAYFCASSLLSQGQSEYTFGSGTRLTVV.

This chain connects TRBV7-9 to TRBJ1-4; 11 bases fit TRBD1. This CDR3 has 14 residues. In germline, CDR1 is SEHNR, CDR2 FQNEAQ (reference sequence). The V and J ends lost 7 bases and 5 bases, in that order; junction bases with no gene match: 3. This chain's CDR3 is CASTGTGGNEKLFF. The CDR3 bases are TGTGCCAGCACCGGGACAGGGGGAAATGAAAAACTGTTTTTT.

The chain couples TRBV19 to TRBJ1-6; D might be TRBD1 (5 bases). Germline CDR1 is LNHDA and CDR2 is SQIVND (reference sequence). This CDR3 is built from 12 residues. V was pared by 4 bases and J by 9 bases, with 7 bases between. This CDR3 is CASSTGFSPLHF. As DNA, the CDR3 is TGTGCCAGTAGTACAGGGTTTTCACCCCTCCACTTT.

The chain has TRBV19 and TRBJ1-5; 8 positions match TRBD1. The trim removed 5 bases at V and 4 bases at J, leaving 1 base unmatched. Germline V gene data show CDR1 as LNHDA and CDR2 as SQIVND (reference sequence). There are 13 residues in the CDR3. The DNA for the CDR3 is TGTGCCAGTAGTCGGGACAGGAATCAGCCCCAGCATTTT. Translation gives CASSRDRNQPQHF.

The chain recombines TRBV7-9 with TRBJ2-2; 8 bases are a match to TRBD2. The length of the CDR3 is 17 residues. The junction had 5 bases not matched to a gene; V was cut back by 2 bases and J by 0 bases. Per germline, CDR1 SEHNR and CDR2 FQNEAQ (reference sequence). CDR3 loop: CASSLFGGGPNTGELFF. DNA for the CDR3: TGTGCCAGCAGCTTATTCGGGGGGGGCCCGAACACCGGGGAGCTGTTTTTT.

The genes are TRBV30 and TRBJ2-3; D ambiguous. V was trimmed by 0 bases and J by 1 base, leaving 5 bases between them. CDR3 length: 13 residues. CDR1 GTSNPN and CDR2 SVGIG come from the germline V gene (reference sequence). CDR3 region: CAWSVRGTDTQYF. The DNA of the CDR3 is TGTGCCTGGAGTGTACGCGGCACAGATACGCAGTATTTT.

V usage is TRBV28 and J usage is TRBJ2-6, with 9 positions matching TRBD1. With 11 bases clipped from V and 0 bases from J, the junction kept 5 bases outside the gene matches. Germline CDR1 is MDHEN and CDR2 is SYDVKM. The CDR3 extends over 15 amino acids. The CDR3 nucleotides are TGTGCCTCGGGACAGGGAGACTCTGGGGCCAACGTCCTGACTTTC. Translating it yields CASGQGDSGANVLTF.

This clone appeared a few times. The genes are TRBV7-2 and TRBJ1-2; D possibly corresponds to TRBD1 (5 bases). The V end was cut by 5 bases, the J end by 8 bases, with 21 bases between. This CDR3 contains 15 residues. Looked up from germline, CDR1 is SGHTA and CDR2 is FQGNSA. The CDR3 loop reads CASSPAFGTFSGYTF. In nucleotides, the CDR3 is TGTGCCAGCAGCCCGGCCTTCGGGACCTTCTCAGGCTACACCTTC.

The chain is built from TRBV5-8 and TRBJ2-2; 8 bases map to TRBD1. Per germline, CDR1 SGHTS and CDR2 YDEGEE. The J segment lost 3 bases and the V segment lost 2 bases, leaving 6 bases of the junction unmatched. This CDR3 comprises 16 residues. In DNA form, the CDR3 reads TGTGCCAGCAGCTTCAGGACAGGGCCTTACACCGGGGAGCTGTTTTTT. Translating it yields CASSFRTGPYTGELFF.

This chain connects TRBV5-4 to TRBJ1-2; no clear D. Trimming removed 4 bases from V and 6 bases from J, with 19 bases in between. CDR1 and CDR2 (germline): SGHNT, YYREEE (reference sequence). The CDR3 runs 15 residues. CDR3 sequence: CASSQSPKGPHGYTF. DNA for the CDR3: TGTGCCAGCAGCCAATCCCCTAAAGGTCCCCATGGCTACACCTTC.

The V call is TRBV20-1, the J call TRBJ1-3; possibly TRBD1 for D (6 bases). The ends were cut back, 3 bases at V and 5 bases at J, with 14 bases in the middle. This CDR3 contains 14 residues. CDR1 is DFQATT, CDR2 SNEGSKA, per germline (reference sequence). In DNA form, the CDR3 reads TGCAGTGCTAGTAGGGACATAACAAGAAACACCATATATTTT. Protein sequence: CSASRDITRNTIYF.

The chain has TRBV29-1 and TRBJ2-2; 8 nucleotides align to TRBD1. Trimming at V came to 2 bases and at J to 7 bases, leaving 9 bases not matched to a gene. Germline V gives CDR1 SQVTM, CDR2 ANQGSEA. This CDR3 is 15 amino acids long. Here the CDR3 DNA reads TGCAGCGTTGAACCCAGGCAGGGGGCGATCGGGGAGCTGTTTTTT. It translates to CSVEPRQGAIGELFF.

The CDR3 protein is CASSLEGFGGAFF. The CDR3 DNA reads TGCGCCAGCAGCTTGGAGGGGTTTGGTGGGGCTTTCTTT. The genes are TRBV5-1 and TRBJ1-1; a weak D match, TRBD1 (5 bases). Germline V gives CDR1 SGHRS, CDR2 YFSETQ. V lost 0 bases and J lost 11, with 14 bases in between. CDR3 length equals 13 residues.